The 3 T cell receptor beta chains below all came from one sample that was sequenced in a study of blood T cell repertoires in COVID-19. Profiled with immunoSEQ multiplex PCR; TCRdb holds only in-frame clones, not every one. The sample has 150,000 to 200,000 clones; around 87% are singletons. The sequencing sample was made of peripheral blood. The origin of the receptors is a woman older than 75 in a cohort sampled during active or convalescent COVID-19.

The chain uses TRBV6-5 and TRBJ2-7; D perhaps matches TRBD2 (6 bases). The CDR3 is 15 residues long. The V gene lost 7 bases and the J gene lost 5 bases, with 21 bases spanning the gap. Germline loops: CDR1 MNHEY, CDR2 SVGAGI. For the CDR3, the DNA is TGTGCCAGCACCCAACTTGGGGGGAATAGTGACGAGCAGTACTTC. The encoded protein is CASTQLGGNSDEQYF.

The chain combines TRBV10-3 with TRBJ1-2; 10 nucleotides align to TRBD1. The V gene's germline CDR1 is ENHRY and CDR2 SYGVKD. Trimming cost V 3 bases and J 7 bases; bases outside gene matches: 8. The CDR3 extends over 15 amino acids. The CDR3 DNA reads TGTGCCATCAGTGAACCCGACAGGGGGCTGGGTGGCTACACCTTC. It translates to CAISEPDRGLGGYTF.

The gene calls are TRBV5-1 and TRBJ1-2; no reliable D call. There are 14 residues in the CDR3. Per germline, CDR1 SGHRS and CDR2 YFSETQ. The V end lost 1 base, the J end lost 9 bases, and 16 bases lay between the germline ends. The CDR3 loop reads CASSLSSAGERYTF. The CDR3 DNA reads as TGCGCCAGCAGCTTGTCTTCGGCGGGTGAGCGCTACACCTTC.